This passage covers 18 T cell receptor beta chains from one sample sequenced in a study of breast tumors, draining lymph nodes, adjacent tissues. TCRdb re-called the multiplex PCR reads with MiXCR, one entry per CDR3 protein. The table has 75,000 to 100,000 distinct CDR3 sequences, about 21% seen once; the top ten hold about 2.4%. Axillary draining lymph nodes of breast cancer patients supplied the node samples. Input material: axillary lymph node tissue. The receptors derive from a female donor with breast cancer. Some clones in this sample may be carry-over from other donors' samples.

Note on this clonotype: This may arise from a read error, as a much more abundant clone is one base away. The chain uses TRBV5-4 and TRBJ2-5; tentatively, D is TRBD2 (6 bases). CDR1 SGHNT and CDR2 YYREEE come from the germline V gene (reference sequence). CDR3 size: 13 residues. The V and J ends lost 2 bases and 9 bases respectively, with 14 bases between them. As DNA, the CDR3 is TGTGCCAGCAGCTTATGGGGTGGGGAGGCCCAGTACTTC. This translates into CASSLWGGEAQYF.

There are many counts of this clonotype. The chain couples TRBV4-2 to TRBJ2-1; weak D call: TRBD1 (5 bases). CDR3 length equals 13 residues. Trimming removed 1 base from V and 10 bases from J, with 11 bases in between. CDR1 is LGHNA and CDR2 is YNFKEQ in the germline V gene. CDR3 in DNA: TGTGCCAGCAGCCAAGTCCAAACAGGAGAGCAGTTCTTC. Its translation: CASSQVQTGEQFF.

This clonotype has at least ten counts. The chain combines TRBV6-6 with TRBJ2-1; D may correspond to TRBD1 or TRBD2 (5 bases each). The CDR3 runs 13 residues. Trimming shortened V by 5 bases and J by 5 bases, and 10 bases separated the two germline ends. In germline, CDR1 is MNHNY, CDR2 SVGAGI (reference sequence). Here the CDR3 reads CASSRDVNNEQFF. The CDR3 DNA reads as TGTGCCAGCAGTCGGGACGTCAACAATGAGCAGTTCTTC.

The table lists this clonotype with many counts. The rearrangement links TRBV20-1 to TRBJ2-1; 9 positions match TRBD2. The V and J ends lost 3 bases and 5 bases, in that order; junction bases with no gene match: 5. CDR1 DFQATT and CDR2 SNEGSKA come from the germline V gene (reference sequence). The CDR3 covers 14 residues. For the CDR3, the DNA is TGCAGTGCTAGCGCGGGAGGGCTGCACAATGAGCAGTTCTTC. This codes for CSASAGGLHNEQFF.

This clonotype was picked up many times. Here the CDR3 DNA reads TGTGCCAGCAGCGTAGGGGGAATAAGCACAGATACGCAGTATTTT. It translates to CASSVGGISTDTQYF. This chain links TRBV9 with TRBJ2-3; no definite D call. From germline, CDR1 is SGDLS and CDR2 YYNGEE. The CDR3 is 15 amino acids. Between the trimmed V and J ends, which lost 0 bases and 0 bases, there was a span of 8 bases.

This clonotype was seen ten or more times. The chain combines TRBV9 with TRBJ2-5, with 8 nucleotides matching TRBD2. With V trimmed by 3 bases and J by 2 bases, 9 bases remained unmatched. The CDR3 contains 16 residues. From germline, CDR1 is SGDLS and CDR2 YYNGEE. The CDR3 coding sequence is TGTGCCAGCAGCGCGGACCGGGCTAGCGGGCAAGAGACCCAGTACTTC. Its protein product is CASSADRASGQETQYF.

This clonotype has ten or more counts. The chain couples TRBV5-8 to TRBJ2-2; a possible D gene is TRBD1 (5 bases). V was pared by 3 bases and J by 3 bases, with 15 bases between. The germline gives CDR1 SGHTS, CDR2 YDEGEE. CDR3 length equals 16 residues. CDR3 loop: CASSSGAGRDTGELFF. DNA of the CDR3: TGTGCCAGCAGCTCAGGCGCCGGCAGGGACACCGGGGAGCTGTTTTTT.

This clonotype was recorded at least ten times. The rearrangement joins TRBV6-2 or TRBV6-3 to TRBJ2-5; D not resolved. Germline lookup yields CDR1 MNHEY and CDR2 SVGEGT. The ends were cut back, 5 bases at V and 8 bases at J, with 15 bases in the middle. This CDR3 is built from 13 residues. The CDR3 nucleotides are TGTGCCAGCAGTCAAACTGAGTCGGCAACCCAGTACTTC. Translated, it gives CASSQTESATQYF.

This clonotype was picked up many times. The junction does not match germline at one end; this may be a read error. The chain is built from TRBV11-3 and TRBJ2-7, with D maybe TRBD2 (6 bases). Germline CDR1 and CDR2: SGHNT and YENEEA. This CDR3 contains 11 residues. In DNA, the CDR3 is TGTGCCAGCAGCTTAGGGGGACTGGCCGACTTC. Residues: CASSLGGLADF.

The CDR3 spells CASSRGLAGYEQYF. The DNA of the CDR3 is TGTGCCAGTAGCCGGGGACTAGCGGGCTACGAGCAGTACTTC. V gene TRBV19 combines with J gene TRBJ2-7; 12 bases match TRBD2. Germline assignment: CDR1 LNHDA and CDR2 SQIVND (reference sequence). The V gene end was trimmed by 6 bases and the J gene end by 3 bases; junction bases not matched to a gene: 3. The CDR3 contains 14 residues.

Comment on this clonotype: This may stem from a read error, because a much larger clone lies one nucleotide away. The V gene is TRBV5-6, the J gene TRBJ2-7; D call uncertain. Germline CDR1 and CDR2: SGHDT and YYEEEE. The CDR3 runs to 12 residues. This chain's CDR3 is CASSSQSYEQHF. The CDR3, as DNA: TGTGCCAGCAGCTCGCAGTCCTACGAGCAGCACTTC.

In its sample, this clonotype was seen once. One end of the junction varies from germline; a read error may be responsible. J is TRBJ2-5 and V is TRBV10-2; weak D call: TRBD2 (7 bases). Germline CDR1 WSHSY, CDR2 SAAADI. The CDR3 is 16 residues long. In DNA, the CDR3 is TGCGCCAGCAGTGGGGGGGGTTGGTCCAGGGGAGAGACCCAGTGCTTC. Its protein product is CASSGGGWSRGETQCF.

Of note for this clonotype: A much larger clone lies one base from this, so it may be a read error. This sequence joins TRBV9 and TRBJ1-3; D possibly corresponds to TRBD1 (5 bases). This CDR3 comprises 15 residues. The germline V gene encodes CDR1 SGDLS and CDR2 YYNGEE. CDR3 region: CASGVGPGLGNTIYF. The CDR3 nucleotides are TGTGCCAGCGGCGTAGGTCCAGGGCTTGGAAACACCATATATTTT. The whole variable domain, filled in from reference TRBV9 and TRBJ1-3, reads DSGVTQTPKHLITATGQRVTLRCSPRSGDLSVYWYQQSLDQGLQFLIQYYNGEERAKGNILERFSAQQFPDLHSELNLSSLELGDSALYFCASGVGPGLGNTIYFGEGSWLTVV.

In DNA form, the CDR3 reads TGTGCCAGCAGCTTAGGCCAGACGGGCACTGAAGCTTTCTTT. Amino acid sequence: CASSLGQTGTEAFF. V is TRBV7-9 and J is TRBJ1-1, with D uncertain. The CDR3 sequence is 14 residues long. Trimming removed 1 base at V and 4 bases at J, with 10 bases between. Germline-derived CDR1 and CDR2 are SEHNR and FQNEAQ (reference sequence).

This clonotype was observed many times. The rearrangement joins TRBV2 to TRBJ1-5; the D is unclear. Between the trimmed V and J ends, which lost 5 bases and 3 bases, there was a span of 11 bases. Germline V gene sequence: CDR1 SNHLY, CDR2 FYNNEI. The CDR3 contains 14 residues. The CDR3 is CASSFDGNNQPQHF. CDR3 DNA sequence: TGTGCCAGCAGTTTCGACGGGAACAATCAGCCCCAGCATTTT.

In its sample, this clonotype was seen many times. V is TRBV20-1 and J is TRBJ1-5; D gene uncertain. V was cut by 4 bases and J by 1 base, with 8 bases left in between. CDR3 length: 13 residues. The germline gives CDR1 DFQATT, CDR2 SNEGSKA (reference sequence). The CDR3 loop reads CSAKATSNQPQHF. The CDR3 DNA reads as TGCAGTGCTAAGGCCACCAGCAATCAGCCCCAGCATTTT.

Many counts were recorded for this clonotype. This chain connects TRBV29-1 to TRBJ1-6; the D is unclear. The CDR3 contains 13 residues. Per the germline V gene, CDR1 is SQVTM and CDR2 is ANQGSEA. Trimming took 6 bases from V and 0 from J, leaving 6 bases between them. CDR3 sequence (DNA): TGCAGCGTAGGCAGCTCCTATAATTCACCCCTCCACTTT. Protein: CSVGSSYNSPLHF.

This clonotype was seen many times. The chain links TRBV5-1 to TRBJ1-3; D unclear. Per the germline V gene, CDR1 is SGHRS and CDR2 is YFSETQ. The ends were cut back, 2 bases at V and 0 bases at J, with 12 bases in the middle. The length of the CDR3 is 16 residues. The CDR3 sequence is CASSFRTADSGNTIYF. In DNA, the CDR3 is TGCGCCAGCAGCTTTAGGACCGCCGACTCTGGAAACACCATATATTTT.